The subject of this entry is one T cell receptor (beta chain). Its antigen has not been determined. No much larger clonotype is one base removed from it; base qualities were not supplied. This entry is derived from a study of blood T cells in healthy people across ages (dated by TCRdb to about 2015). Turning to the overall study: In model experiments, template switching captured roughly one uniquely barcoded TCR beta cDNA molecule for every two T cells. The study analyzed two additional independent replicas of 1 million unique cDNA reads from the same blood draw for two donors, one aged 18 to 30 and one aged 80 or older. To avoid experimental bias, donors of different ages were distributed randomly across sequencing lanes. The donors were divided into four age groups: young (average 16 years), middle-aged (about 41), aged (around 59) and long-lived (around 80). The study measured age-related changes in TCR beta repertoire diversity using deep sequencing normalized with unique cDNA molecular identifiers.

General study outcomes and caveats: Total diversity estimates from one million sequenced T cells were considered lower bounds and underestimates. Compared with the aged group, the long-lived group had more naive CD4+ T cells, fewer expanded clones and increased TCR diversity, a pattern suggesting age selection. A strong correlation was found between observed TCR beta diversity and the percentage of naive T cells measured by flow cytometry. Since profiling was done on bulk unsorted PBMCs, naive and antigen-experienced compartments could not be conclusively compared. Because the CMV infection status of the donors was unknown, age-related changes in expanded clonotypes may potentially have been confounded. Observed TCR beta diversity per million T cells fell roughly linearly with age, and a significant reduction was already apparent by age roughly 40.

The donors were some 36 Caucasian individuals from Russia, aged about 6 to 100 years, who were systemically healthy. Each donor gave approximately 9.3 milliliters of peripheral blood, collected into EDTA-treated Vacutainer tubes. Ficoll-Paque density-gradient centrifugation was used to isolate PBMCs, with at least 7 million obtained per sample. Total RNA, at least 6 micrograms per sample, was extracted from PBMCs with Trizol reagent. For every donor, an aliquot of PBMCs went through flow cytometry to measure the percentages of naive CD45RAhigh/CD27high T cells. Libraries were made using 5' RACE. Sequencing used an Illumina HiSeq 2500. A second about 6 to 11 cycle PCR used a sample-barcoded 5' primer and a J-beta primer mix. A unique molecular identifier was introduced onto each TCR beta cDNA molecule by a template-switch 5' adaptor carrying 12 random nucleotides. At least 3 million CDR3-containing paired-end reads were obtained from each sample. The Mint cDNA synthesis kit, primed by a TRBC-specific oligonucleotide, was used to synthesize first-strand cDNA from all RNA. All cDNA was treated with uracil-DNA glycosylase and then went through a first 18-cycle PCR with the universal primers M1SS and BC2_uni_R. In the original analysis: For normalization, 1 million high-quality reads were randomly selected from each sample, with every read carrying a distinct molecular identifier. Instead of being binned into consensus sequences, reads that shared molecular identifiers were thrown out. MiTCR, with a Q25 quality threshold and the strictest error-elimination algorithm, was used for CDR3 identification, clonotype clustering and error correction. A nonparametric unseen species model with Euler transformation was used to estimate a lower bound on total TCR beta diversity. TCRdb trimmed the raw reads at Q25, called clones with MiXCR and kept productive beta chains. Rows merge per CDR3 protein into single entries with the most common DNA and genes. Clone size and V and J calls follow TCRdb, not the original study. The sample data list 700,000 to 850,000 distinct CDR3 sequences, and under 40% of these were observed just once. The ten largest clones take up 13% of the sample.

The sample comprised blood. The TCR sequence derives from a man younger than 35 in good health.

This receptor has the CDR3 CASSLRTGPFYEQYF. The nucleotide sequence is given as TGCGCCAGCAGCCTTCGGACAGGTCCCTTCTACGAGCAGTACTTC. Recombination joined TRBV4-3 with TRBJ2-7; 7 bases in between match TRBD1. The CDR3, from cysteine to phenylalanine, totals 15 residues. This entry keeps only the CDR3 DNA: 45 bases, framed from base 1. Clipping removes 4 bases from V and 3 bases from J, with 9 as the unmatched junction base count. The germline V gene gives CDR1 as LGHNA and CDR2 as YSLEER.